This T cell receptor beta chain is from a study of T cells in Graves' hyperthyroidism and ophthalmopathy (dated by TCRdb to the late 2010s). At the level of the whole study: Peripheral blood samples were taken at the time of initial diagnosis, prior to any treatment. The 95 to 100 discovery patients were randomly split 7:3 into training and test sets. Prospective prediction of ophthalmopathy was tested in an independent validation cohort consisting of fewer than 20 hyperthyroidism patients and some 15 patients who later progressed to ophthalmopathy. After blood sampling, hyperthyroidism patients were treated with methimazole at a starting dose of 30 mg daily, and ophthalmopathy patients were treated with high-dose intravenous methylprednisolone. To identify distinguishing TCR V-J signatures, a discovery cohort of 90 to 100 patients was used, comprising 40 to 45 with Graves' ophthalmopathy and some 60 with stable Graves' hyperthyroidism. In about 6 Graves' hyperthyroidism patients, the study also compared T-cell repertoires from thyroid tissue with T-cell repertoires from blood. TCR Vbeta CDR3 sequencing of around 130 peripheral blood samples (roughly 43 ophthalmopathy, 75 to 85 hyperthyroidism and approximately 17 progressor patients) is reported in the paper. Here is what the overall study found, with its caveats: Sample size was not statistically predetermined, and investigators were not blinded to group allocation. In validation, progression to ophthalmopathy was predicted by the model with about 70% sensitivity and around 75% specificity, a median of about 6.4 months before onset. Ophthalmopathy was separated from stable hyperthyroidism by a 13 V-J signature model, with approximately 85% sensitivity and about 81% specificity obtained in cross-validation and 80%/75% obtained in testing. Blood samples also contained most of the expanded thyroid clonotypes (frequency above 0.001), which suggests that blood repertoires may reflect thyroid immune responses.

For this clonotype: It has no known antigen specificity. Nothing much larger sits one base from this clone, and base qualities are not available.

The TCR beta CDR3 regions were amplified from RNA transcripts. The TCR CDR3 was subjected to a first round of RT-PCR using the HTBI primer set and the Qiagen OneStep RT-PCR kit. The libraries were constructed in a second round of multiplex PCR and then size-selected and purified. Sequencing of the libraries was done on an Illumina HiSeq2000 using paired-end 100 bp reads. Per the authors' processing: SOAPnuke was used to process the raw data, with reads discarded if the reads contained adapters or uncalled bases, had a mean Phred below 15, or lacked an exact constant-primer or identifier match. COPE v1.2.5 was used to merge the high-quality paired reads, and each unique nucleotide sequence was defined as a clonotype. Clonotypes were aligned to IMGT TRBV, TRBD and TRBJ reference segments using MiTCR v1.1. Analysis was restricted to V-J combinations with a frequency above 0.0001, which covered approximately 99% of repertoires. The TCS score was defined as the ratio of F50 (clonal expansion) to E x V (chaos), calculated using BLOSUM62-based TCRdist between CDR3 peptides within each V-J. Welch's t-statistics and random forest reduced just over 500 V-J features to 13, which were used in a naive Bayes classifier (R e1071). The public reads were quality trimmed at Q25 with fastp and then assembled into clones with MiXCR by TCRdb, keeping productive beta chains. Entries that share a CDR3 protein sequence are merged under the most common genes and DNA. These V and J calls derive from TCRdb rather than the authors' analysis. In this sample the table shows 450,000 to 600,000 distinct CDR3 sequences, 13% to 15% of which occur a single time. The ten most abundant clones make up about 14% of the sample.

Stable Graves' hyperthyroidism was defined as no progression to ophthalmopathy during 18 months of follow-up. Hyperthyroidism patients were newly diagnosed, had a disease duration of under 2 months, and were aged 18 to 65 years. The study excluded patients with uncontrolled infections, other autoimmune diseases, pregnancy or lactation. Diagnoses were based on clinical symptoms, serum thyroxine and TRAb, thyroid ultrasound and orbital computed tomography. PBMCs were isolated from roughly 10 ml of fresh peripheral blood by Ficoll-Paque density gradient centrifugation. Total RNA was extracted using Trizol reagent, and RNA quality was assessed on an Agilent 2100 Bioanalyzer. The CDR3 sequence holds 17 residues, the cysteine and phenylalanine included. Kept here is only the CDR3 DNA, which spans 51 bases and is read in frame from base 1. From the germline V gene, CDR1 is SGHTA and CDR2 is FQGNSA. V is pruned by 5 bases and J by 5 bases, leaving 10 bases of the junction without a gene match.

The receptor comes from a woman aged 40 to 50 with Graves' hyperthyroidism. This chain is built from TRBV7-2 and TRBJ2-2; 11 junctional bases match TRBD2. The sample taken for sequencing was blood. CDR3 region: CASSGPVASGRTGELFF. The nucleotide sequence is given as TGTGCCAGCAGCGGGCCAGTGGCTAGCGGGAGGACCGGGGAGCTGTTTTTT.